The 13 T cell receptor beta chains in this list originate from one sample, sequenced in a study of cytomegalovirus exposure and HLA in healthy donors. Profiled with immunoSEQ multiplex PCR; TCRdb holds only in-frame clones, not every one. Among about 56,000 clones listed, approximately 89% were seen once. The specimen sequenced was PBMCs. The source is a woman aged 18 to 35 in good health and CMV-seronegative.

This chain joins TRBV18 and TRBJ1-5, with TRBD1 matching 7 bases. The germline V gene has CDR1 KGHSH and CDR2 LQKENI. The CDR3 runs 13 residues. J was trimmed by 5 bases and V by 4 bases; bases with no gene match: 2. Written as DNA, the CDR3 is TGTGCCAGCTCACAGGGACAGCATCAGCCCCAGCATTTT. Its protein is CASSQGQHQPQHF.

The chain carries TRBV5-7 and TRBJ1-5; unclear D gene. TRBV5-7 is an open reading frame, and its role is uncertain. This CDR3 comprises 14 residues. The germline V and J ends were trimmed by 4 bases and 4 bases, with 12 bases remaining between them. CDR3 in DNA: TGTGCCAGCAGCCGCAGACGGGTGAATCAGCCCCAGCATTTT. Translated: CASSRRRVNQPQHF.

This clone has just a few counts. J is TRBJ2-1 and V is TRBV29-1; D possibly corresponds to TRBD1 (5 bases). The CDR3 has 15 amino acids. V was cut by 0 bases and J by 8 bases, with 17 bases left in between. Germline CDR1 and CDR2: SQVTM and ANQGSEA. The CDR3 DNA reads as TGCAGCGTTGAAGATCTTCTGCAGGGCCGGGATGAGCAGTTCTTC. It specifies CSVEDLLQGRDEQFF.

The CDR3 sequence: CASSPFGTGDYGYTF. The CDR3 region has the DNA TGTGCCAGCTCACCATTTGGGACAGGGGATTATGGCTACACCTTC. The rearrangement joins TRBV18 to TRBJ1-2; TRBD1 matches 10 bases. The CDR3 covers 15 residues. V was pared by 2 bases and J by 5 bases, with 5 bases of the junction left unmatched. Germline loops: CDR1 KGHSH, CDR2 LQKENI.

This clone was observed a single time. V gene TRBV11-2 combines with J gene TRBJ2-1; 12 bases line up with TRBD2. V trimming: 4 bases; J trimming: 6 bases; junction bases outside the gene matches: 4. This CDR3 has 15 residues. The germline V gene encodes CDR1 SGHAT and CDR2 FQNNGV. The CDR3 spells CASSSGLAGTNEQFF. CDR3 DNA sequence: TGTGCCAGCAGCTCAGGACTAGCGGGAACCAATGAGCAGTTCTTC.

The chain carries TRBV13 and TRBJ1-1; 9 bases align to TRBD1. The germline CDR1 and CDR2 sequences are PRHDT and FYEKMQ (reference sequence). The CDR3 extends over 16 amino acids. With V trimmed by 5 bases and J by 0 bases, 7 bases remained unmatched. The chain's CDR3 is CASSRRTGAMNTEAFF. CDR3 bases: TGTGCCAGCAGCCGCAGGACAGGGGCCATGAACACTGAAGCTTTCTTT.

The rearrangement uses TRBV7-2 and TRBJ2-3; no firm D call. V lost 1 base, J lost 0 bases, and 8 bases lay in between. In germline, CDR1 is SGHTA, CDR2 FQGNSA. CDR3 size: 15 residues. The CDR3 spells CASSLGGASTDTQYF. CDR3 DNA: TGTGCCAGCAGCTTAGGCGGAGCTAGCACAGATACGCAGTATTTT.

The CDR3 DNA follows: TGTGCCAGCTCACCGATGGACAGTTATGGCTACACCTTC. It translates to CASSPMDSYGYTF. The rearrangement links TRBV18 to TRBJ1-2; D perhaps matches TRBD1 (6 bases). Trimming removed 3 bases from V and 5 bases from J, with 10 bases in between. Germline CDR1 and CDR2: KGHSH and LQKENI. The CDR3 consists of 13 residues.

This chain joins TRBV6-1 and TRBJ2-4; maybe TRBD1 (6 bases). V shed 1 base and J shed 3 bases, with 13 bases lying between them. Germline CDR1 reads MNHNS; CDR2 reads SASEGT. The CDR3 is made up of 16 amino acids. For the CDR3, the DNA is TGTGCCAGCAGTGAAGGACAGGAGCGGTACAAAAACATTCAGTACTTC. This encodes CASSEGQERYKNIQYF.

The chain combines TRBV30 with TRBJ1-2; no clear D. Trimming removed 1 base at V and 2 bases at J, with 5 bases between. This CDR3 has 12 amino acids. Germline V CDR1 and CDR2: GTSNPN, SVGIG (reference sequence). The CDR3 spells CAWSDRNYGYTF. The CDR3, as DNA: TGTGCCTGGAGTGACAGAAACTATGGCTACACCTTC.

V is TRBV6-5 and J is TRBJ1-6; D possibly corresponds to TRBD1 (5 bases). The CDR3 has 14 residues. The germline V gene has CDR1 MNHEY and CDR2 SVGAGI. The ends were cut back, 4 bases at V and 9 bases at J, with 13 bases in the middle. Written as DNA, the CDR3 is TGTGCCAGCAGTTCCACTCAGGGCGGTTCACCCCTCCACTTT. It codes for CASSSTQGGSPLHF.

This clone was seen a handful of times. This chain connects TRBV5-4 to TRBJ1-2, with TRBD1 matching 9 bases. CDR1 and CDR2 (germline): SGHNT, YYREEE (reference sequence). This CDR3 region has 14 residues. The V gene end was trimmed by 5 bases and the J gene end by 2 bases; junction bases not matched to a gene: 4. The CDR3 reads CASSSTGGNYGYTF. CDR3 in DNA: TGTGCCAGCAGTTCGACAGGGGGAAACTATGGCTACACCTTC.

The J gene is TRBJ2-1, the V gene TRBV5-4; 7 bases agree with TRBD1. J was trimmed by 6 bases and V by 0 bases; bases with no gene match: 6. The CDR3 is made up of 15 amino acids. Germline lookup yields CDR1 SGHNT and CDR2 YYREEE (reference sequence). The CDR3 DNA sequence: TGTGCCAGCAGCTTGGAGCCACAGGGGATCAATGAGCAGTTCTTC. Translation gives CASSLEPQGINEQFF.